This T cell receptor (beta chain) was documented in a study of blood T cell repertoires in COVID-19. For the study at large: Both acute and convalescent COVID-19 samples were obtained from the United States, Italy and Spain.

CDR3 length: 14 residues. The germline CDR1 and CDR2 sequences are LNHDA and SQIVND (reference sequence). V lost 9 bases and J 8 bases, leaving 19 bases between the germline ends. Generated by immunoSEQ multiplex PCR, the TCRdb table keeps only in-frame clones and is missing some. The sample shows some 67,000 clones, 85% to 90% of them seen only once. Sequenced input: peripheral blood. The chain uses TRBV19 and TRBJ2-2, with D tentatively TRBD2 (6 bases). This receptor was obtained from a woman aged 55-69 years with acute or convalescent COVID-19. CDR3 sequence reads: CASKAGTSGGELFF. CDR3 bases: TGTGCCAGCAAGGCCGGGACTTCTGGGGGGGAGCTGTTTTTT. The entire variable domain, with the rest obtained from reference TRBV19 and TRBJ2-2, is as follows: DGGITQSPKYLFRKEGQNVTLSCEQNLNHDAMYWYRQDPGQGLRLIYYSQIVNDFQKGDIAEGYSVSREKKESFPLTVTSAQKNPTAFYLCASKAGTSGGELFFGEGSRLTVL.